This entry is about one TCR beta chain. Looked up from germline, CDR1 is MGHRA and CDR2 is YSYEKL. The CDR3 length is 14 residues. V shed 1 base and J shed 0 bases, with 6 bases lying between them. The assay was immunoSEQ multiplex PCR, and TCRdb's table has in-frame clones only and misses some. The sample lists about 98,000 clones, 82% occurring once. This entry comes from a study of control samples from healthy donors and cancer patients. The clonotype comes from a man in his sixties in good health. The specimen was blood. The gene calls are TRBV4-1 and TRBJ2-5; the D is unclear. CDR3 sequence (DNA): TGCGCCAGCAGCCAAGTGTCTCACCAAGAGACCCAGTACTTC. This gives the protein CASSQVSHQETQYF.